This T cell receptor (beta chain) was sequenced for a study of T cell changes during pregnancy in multiple sclerosis. Using immunoSEQ multiplex PCR, the repertoire was profiled, and TCRdb retains in-frame clones only, with some absent. Of roughly 52,000 clones listed, roughly 94% are singletons. Between the trimmed V and J ends, which lost 4 bases and 0 bases, there was a span of 16 bases. Germline V CDR1 and CDR2: MDHEN, SYDVKM. The CDR3 loop spans 17 amino acids. The sequences come from CD8+ T cells from peripheral blood mononuclear cells, collected before pregnancy. This receptor was taken from a female donor with multiple sclerosis, enrolled in a pregnancy study. J is TRBJ2-1 and V is TRBV28, with a weak D call TRBD2 (6 bases). The CDR3 nucleotides are TGTGCCAGCAGTTCATCGTTTGCCGGGAGCTCCTACAATGAGCAGTTCTTC. Its protein is CASSSSFAGSSYNEQFF.